Below, one T cell receptor (beta chain) is given with its context. Its antigen is still unknown. The data were taken from a study of brain T cells in children with intractable seizures. Profiled with immunoSEQ multiplex PCR; TCRdb holds only in-frame clones, not every one. The data show about 340,000 clones, about 94% seen once. Time point indicated: blood from clinic visit 5 months post-surgery; TSC patient then seizure free. Germline loops: CDR1 GTSNPN, CDR2 SVGIG (reference sequence). Between the trimmed V and J ends, which lost 2 bases and 5 bases, there was a span of 10 bases. This CDR3 comprises 13 residues. Findings and caveats of the study: HCMV serostatus was not known, and viral specificity came from CDR3 similarity only.

This material consisted of peripheral blood, taken 5 to 6 months after surgery. The rearrangement links TRBV30 to TRBJ1-5; D gene uncertain. The receptor was isolated from a boy in the first two years of life with tuberous sclerosis and intractable seizures. In DNA, the CDR3 is TGTGCCTGGAGTTACGGGGTGGATCAGCCCCAGCATTTT. It yields the protein CAWSYGVDQPQHF.